Included here is one T cell receptor (delta chain) sequence, with context. Its antigen remains unknown. The data stem from a study of Vδ1+ human thymocytes. Study-wide results and limits: Unexpected Vdelta2 sequences could cause misinterpretation of bulk repertoire data. In the thymus, TRG and TRD repertoires looked highly polyclonal with Gaussian CDR3 lengths. Despite high sort purity, 20% to 25% of thymic T cell receptor delta sequences were Vdelta2.

Vdelta1+ thymocyte sorts reached between 98% and 99.6% purity. V dropped 0 bases and J dropped 0 bases, with 11 bases sitting between them. The CDR3 has 16 amino acids. Germline V CDR1 and CDR2: TSWWSYY, QGS. RNA was extracted from the cells and then reverse transcribed. Pooled V-gene forward primers with one constant-region reverse primer generated the CDR3 amplicons by multiplex PCR. TCRdb re-called the multiplex PCR reads using CATT. The sample includes about 58,000 delta-chain clones, more than 13% seen only once; the top ten take 0.3% to 0.45%. J is TRDJ1 and V is TRDV1; D not resolved. The TCR comes from a girl less than two years old who had congenital heart surgery. Sequencing input: Vdelta1+ gamma-delta thymocytes from the thymus. Stated subset: FACS-sorted CD3+ TCRalphabeta- TCRVdelta1+ TCRVdelta2- thymocytes. The CDR3 region is CALGELSGYHTDKLIF. CDR3 coding DNA: TGTGCTCTTGGGGAACTATCAGGGTACCACACCGATAAACTCATCTTT.